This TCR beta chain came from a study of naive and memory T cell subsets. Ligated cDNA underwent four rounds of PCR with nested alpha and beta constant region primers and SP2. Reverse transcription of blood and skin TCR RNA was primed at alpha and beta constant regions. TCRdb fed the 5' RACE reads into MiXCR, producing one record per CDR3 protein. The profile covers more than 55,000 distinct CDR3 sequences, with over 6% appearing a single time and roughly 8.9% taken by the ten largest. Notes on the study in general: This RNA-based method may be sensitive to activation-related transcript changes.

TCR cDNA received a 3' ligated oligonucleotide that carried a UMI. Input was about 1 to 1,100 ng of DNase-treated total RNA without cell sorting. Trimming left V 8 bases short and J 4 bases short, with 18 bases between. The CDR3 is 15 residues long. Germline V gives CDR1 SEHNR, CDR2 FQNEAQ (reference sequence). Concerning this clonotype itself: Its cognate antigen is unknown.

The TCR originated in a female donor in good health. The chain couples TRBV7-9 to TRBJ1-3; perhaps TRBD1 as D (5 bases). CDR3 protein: CASHAQAGLGNTIYF. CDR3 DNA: TGTGCCAGCCACGCTCAGGCGGGACTAGGAAACACCATATATTTT.